Shown below are 20 T cell receptor beta chains from a single sample sequenced in a study of radiation and T cells in renal cell carcinoma. Documented time point: blood 2 weeks post-SBRT. Treatment here: 15 Gy SBRT to primary tumor, nephrectomy 4 weeks later. TCRdb's table, derived via immunoSEQ multiplex PCR, lists solely in-frame clones and lacks some. The table includes 65,000 to 80,000 clones, 65% to 90% detected once. This sample comprised blood, obtained from a patient whose treatment included radiotherapy and nephrectomy. These receptors all stem from a woman between 45 and 65 years old with renal cell carcinoma.

This clone showed up just once. This chain connects TRBV25-1 to TRBJ1-2, with D possibly TRBD1 on 6 matching bases. The V end was cut by 4 bases, the J end by 8 bases, with 14 bases between. Germline CDR1 and CDR2: MGHDK and SYGVNS. The CDR3 is 13 residues long. The CDR3 nucleotides are TGTGCCAGCAGTGCCACGGGGGCGCGGGGCTACACCTTC. This encodes CASSATGARGYTF.

In this sample, this clone turned up a few times. V gene TRBV7-9 combines with J gene TRBJ2-7; no reliable D call. V was clipped by 11 bases and J by 1 base, with 15 bases between them. The CDR3 runs 13 residues. CDR1 and CDR2 (germline): SEHNR, FQNEAQ (reference sequence). The CDR3 sequence is CALGTESSYEQYF. The CDR3 DNA reads as TGTGCCCTTGGCACAGAATCGTCCTACGAGCAGTACTTC.

V is TRBV4-3 and J is TRBJ2-2; 7 nucleotides line up with TRBD1. CDR3 length equals 17 residues. CDR1 and CDR2 from the germline V gene are LGHNA and YSLEER. V gave up 0 bases and J gave up 2 bases; unmatched junction bases: 6. CDR3 nucleotide sequence: TGCGCCAGCAGCCAAGATAGGGGGCAGACTAACACCGGGGAGCTGTTTTTT. Translating gives CASSQDRGQTNTGELFF.

The chain is built from TRBV2 and TRBJ1-2; 7 bases are a match to TRBD1. Germline-derived CDR1 and CDR2 are SNHLY and FYNNEI. The CDR3 runs 16 residues. V dropped 6 bases and J dropped 5; count of bases not matched to a gene: 15. The CDR3 loop reads CASSLTPEGAGYGYTF. In DNA form, the CDR3 reads TGTGCCAGCAGCCTAACCCCAGAGGGGGCGGGATATGGCTACACCTTC. Full variable domain (remainder filled in from reference TRBV2 and TRBJ1-2): EPEVTQTPSHQVTQMGQEVILRCVPISNHLYFYWYRQILGQKVEFLVSFYNNEISEKSEIFDDQFSVERPDGSNFTLKIRSTKLEDSAMYFCASSLTPEGAGYGYTFGSGTRLTVV.

This clone has more than one count but fewer than ten. The CDR3 DNA sequence: TGTGCCACCAGCCGGGGAGGTGCGGGGGCAAATAATTCACCCCTCCACTTT. It is translated as CATSRGGAGANNSPLHF. The rearrangement uses TRBV15 and TRBJ1-6; D is perhaps TRBD1 (6 bases). Trimming cost V 5 bases and J 5 bases, with 19 bases left between them. Germline values: CDR1 LNHNV, CDR2 YYDKDF (reference sequence). The CDR3 spans 17 residues.

The chain carries TRBV9 and TRBJ1-2; unclear D gene. The CDR3 has 15 residues. V lost 2 bases and J 2 bases, leaving 13 bases between the germline ends. CDR1 is SGDLS and CDR2 is YYNGEE in the germline V gene. The DNA for the CDR3 is TGTGCCAGCAGCGTCGACCCCTCCCCCAACTATGGCTACACCTTC. Translation: CASSVDPSPNYGYTF.

The count of this clone is one. The chain uses TRBV23-1 and TRBJ2-4; a possible D gene is TRBD1 (6 bases). TRBV23-1 qualifies as an ORF whose function is uncertain. Trimming cost V 4 bases and J 0 bases, with 13 bases left between them. The CDR3 length is 16 residues. The CDR3 sequence is CASSPTDRKAKNIQYF. As DNA, the CDR3 is TGCGCCAGCAGTCCAACGGACAGAAAAGCCAAAAACATTCAGTACTTC.

The chain is built from TRBV9 and TRBJ2-7; 7 bases agree with TRBD2. Germline CDR1 SGDLS, CDR2 YYNGEE. V was pared by 0 bases and J by 2 bases, with 5 bases of the junction left unmatched. The CDR3 length is 15 residues. The CDR3 nucleotides are TGTGCCAGCAGCGTAGGGGGGGGATCCGCCTACGAGCAGTACTTC. Amino acids: CASSVGGGSAYEQYF.

Only one count was recorded for this clone. The genes are TRBV5-6 and TRBJ2-6; weak D call: TRBD2 (6 bases). Per germline, CDR1 SGHDT and CDR2 YYEEEE. CDR3 length: 18 residues. V lost 3 bases and J 0 bases, leaving 16 bases between the germline ends. DNA for the CDR3: TGTGCCAGCAGCTGGAGGGGCAGATCCATCTCTGGGGCCAACGTCCTGACTTTC. As protein: CASSWRGRSISGANVLTF.

The chain is built from TRBV20-1 and TRBJ1-3; D is undetermined. The CDR3 is 11 residues long. V was shortened by 5 bases and J by 4 bases, with 6 bases between the two germline ends. Germline values: CDR1 DFQATT, CDR2 SNEGSKA (reference sequence). CDR3 sequence reads: CSAPRGNTIYF. The CDR3, as DNA: TGCAGTGCTCCCCGGGGAAACACCATATATTTT.

CDR3 in DNA: TGTGCCAGTAGCCGACTAGACCTAGGGACGCAGTATTTT. It is translated as CASSRLDLGTQYF. The chain combines TRBV19 with TRBJ2-3; D may be TRBD2 (6 bases). Trimming removed 6 bases from V and 9 bases from J, with 16 bases in between. CDR1 is LNHDA and CDR2 is SQIVND in the germline V gene (reference sequence). The CDR3 extends over 13 amino acids. Variable domain in full (rest from reference TRBV19 and TRBJ2-3): DGGITQSPKYLFRKEGQNVTLSCEQNLNHDAMYWYRQDPGQGLRLIYYSQIVNDFQKGDIAEGYSVSREKKESFPLTVTSAQKNPTAFYLCASSRLDLGTQYFGPGTRLTVL.

The rearrangement links TRBV30 to TRBJ2-7; D is uncertain. The CDR3 covers 14 residues. V lost 2 bases, J lost 12 bases, and 23 bases lay in between. Germline V CDR1 and CDR2: GTSNPN, SVGIG (reference sequence). The CDR3 loop is CAWSTGLVTPARYF. The CDR3, as DNA: TGTGCCTGGAGTACGGGTCTCGTTACCCCAGCGCGGTACTTC.

This sequence joins TRBV18 and TRBJ1-1; 8 bases line up with TRBD1. The J segment lost 3 bases and the V segment lost 6 bases, leaving 6 bases of the junction unmatched. The CDR3 consists of 14 residues. Per the germline V gene, CDR1 is KGHSH and CDR2 is LQKENI. This CDR3 reads CASSPQGAYTEAFF. The CDR3 nucleotides read TGTGCCAGCTCTCCGCAGGGGGCCTACACTGAAGCTTTCTTT.

The chain has TRBV20-1 and TRBJ1-5; D is possibly TRBD1 (5 bases). Trimming took off 5 bases at V and 9 bases at J, with 11 bases between the two ends. The CDR3 sequence is 11 residues long. Germline CDR1 reads DFQATT; CDR2 reads SNEGSKA (reference sequence). CDR3 coding DNA: TGCAGTGCTGGCCCAGGGCCGCCCCAGCATTTT. Protein sequence: CSAGPGPPQHF.

The chain employs TRBV9 and TRBJ1-1; 8 bases map to TRBD1. Germline V gene sequence: CDR1 SGDLS, CDR2 YYNGEE. Trimming cost V 0 bases and J 0 bases; bases outside gene matches: 4. The CDR3 extends over 16 amino acids. CDR3 protein: CASSVGQGAVNTEAFF. In nucleotides, the CDR3 is TGTGCCAGCAGCGTAGGGCAGGGGGCGGTGAACACTGAAGCTTTCTTT.

The chain couples TRBV4-3 to TRBJ1-6; no reliable D call. V dropped 4 bases and J dropped 9 bases, with 16 bases sitting between them. The length of the CDR3 is 15 residues. Per germline, CDR1 LGHNA and CDR2 YSLEER. The CDR3 protein is CASSRRHPVVSPLHF. The CDR3 nucleotides read TGCGCCAGCAGCCGTAGACACCCAGTGGTTTCACCCCTCCACTTT.

V usage is TRBV28 and J usage is TRBJ2-7; the D is unclear. Germline CDR1 reads MDHEN; CDR2 reads SYDVKM. V was pared by 4 bases and J by 6 bases, with 13 bases between. CDR3 length: 13 amino acids. In nucleotides, the CDR3 is TGTGCCAGCAGTTCTGGACCAGCAGGCGAGCAGTACTTC. Translated, it gives CASSSGPAGEQYF.

In its sample, this clone was seen once. The V gene is TRBV19, the J gene TRBJ1-5; 8 positions match TRBD1. The CDR3 has 16 amino acids. From germline, CDR1 is LNHDA and CDR2 SQIVND (reference sequence). With 5 bases clipped from V and 2 bases from J, the junction kept 8 bases outside the gene matches. Written as DNA, the CDR3 is TGTGCCAGTAGTCCCTTTGGACAGGGAGGCAATCAGCCCCAGCATTTT. Translated: CASSPFGQGGNQPQHF.

The gene calls are TRBV5-6 and TRBJ1-5; no clear D. CDR3 length: 13 amino acids. Trimming stripped 0 bases from V and 6 bases from J, with 7 bases between. Germline V gene sequence: CDR1 SGHDT, CDR2 YYEEEE. DNA of the CDR3: TGTGCCAGCAGCTTGGTCGATGGTCAGCCCCAGCATTTT. It specifies CASSLVDGQPQHF.

The chain combines TRBV6-6 with TRBJ1-1, with D possibly matching TRBD1 (5 bases). V was cut by 5 bases and J by 0 bases, with 10 bases left in between. The length of the CDR3 is 14 residues. The germline V gene encodes CDR1 MNHNY and CDR2 SVGAGI (reference sequence). Here the CDR3 reads CASSVRGLNTEAFF. The DNA for the CDR3 is TGTGCCAGCAGTGTGAGGGGTTTGAACACTGAAGCTTTCTTT.